This is a list of T cell receptor beta chains from one sample in a study of early T cells in non-severe SARS-CoV-2 infection. MiXCR was run by TCRdb on the 5' RACE reads, yielding one entry per CDR3 protein. The table shows tens of thousands of distinct CDR3 sequences, with roughly 7.9% occurring only once. Specimen: whole blood, collected at baseline. These receptors all stem from an adult who was a healthcare worker with PCR-confirmed SARS-CoV-2 infection or an uninfected control (not recorded which). Each CDR3 is given with its conserved first and last residue. The D gene is left open where the match is weak. Size is stated for part of the rows, as once, few or many counts, or as a class when the clone is expanded.

V gene: TRBV10-3
D gene: NA
clone size: many
J gene: TRBJ1-6
CDR3 DNA: TGTGCCAGCGTCGAGGGTTCCTCCTATAATTCACCCCTCCACTTT
CDR3 protein: CASVEGSSYNSPLHF

V gene: TRBV7-9
D gene: NA
clone size: NA
J gene: TRBJ2-5
CDR3 DNA: TGTGCCAGCAGCTTATTAGCTGGTGAGACCCAGTACTTC
CDR3 protein: CASSLLAGETQYF

V gene: TRBV7-9
D gene: NA
clone size: many
J gene: TRBJ2-7
CDR3 DNA: TGTGCCAGCAGCCCCCCGACCGGGGCCTGGGAGCAGTACTTC
CDR3 protein: CASSPPTGAWEQYF

V gene: TRBV7-2
D gene: TRBD2
clone size: many
J gene: TRBJ2-3
CDR3 DNA: TGTGCCAGCAGCTTAGGGGGCTTGGGACTACTCCGCACAGATACGCAGTATTTT
CDR3 protein: CASSLGGLGLLRTDTQYF

V gene: TRBV5-6
D gene: NA
clone size: NA
J gene: TRBJ2-3
CDR3 DNA: TGTGCCAGCAGCTTGGACACCTTTCCTAGGACGCAGTATTTT
CDR3 protein: CASSLDTFPRTQYF

V gene: TRBV11-2
D gene: TRBD2
clone size: few
J gene: TRBJ2-5
CDR3 DNA: TGTGCCAGCAGCTACGTGGCGGGGGACCAAGAGACCCAGTACTTC
CDR3 protein: CASSYVAGDQETQYF

V gene: TRBV5-4
D gene: TRBD1
clone size: many
J gene: TRBJ1-2
CDR3 DNA: TGTGCCAGCAGCTTCGTTACAGGGGGTGGCTACACCTTC
CDR3 protein: CASSFVTGGGYTF

V gene: TRBV20-1
D gene: TRBD2
clone size: few
J gene: TRBJ2-7
CDR3 DNA: TGCAGTGCTAGAACAGCGGGGGTCGCCTACGAGCAGTACTTC
CDR3 protein: CSARTAGVAYEQYF

V gene: TRBV12-3/TRBV12-4
D gene: NA
clone size: NA
J gene: TRBJ1-1
CDR3 DNA: TGTGCCAGCAGCACCGGGACCCATGAAGCTTTCTTT
CDR3 protein: CASSTGTHEAFF

V gene: TRBV11-2
D gene: NA
clone size: many
J gene: TRBJ1-1
CDR3 DNA: TGTGCCAGCAGCTTAGGGTGGGGGACTGAAGCTTTCTTT
CDR3 protein: CASSLGWGTEAFF

V gene: TRBV9
D gene: TRBD2
clone size: NA
J gene: TRBJ2-3
CDR3 DNA: TGTGCCAGCAGCGTAGATGCGGGGGGGTATATAACAGATACGCAGTATTTT
CDR3 protein: CASSVDAGGYITDTQYF

V gene: TRBV2
D gene: NA
clone size: many
J gene: TRBJ2-7
CDR3 DNA: TGTGCCAGCAGTGCCACCTACGAGCAGTACTTC
CDR3 protein: CASSATYEQYF

V gene: TRBV19
D gene: TRBD2
clone size: NA
J gene: TRBJ2-2
CDR3 DNA: TGTGCCAGTAGTATAACTAGCGGGGCCGGGGAGCTGTTTTTT
CDR3 protein: CASSITSGAGELFF

V gene: TRBV20-1
D gene: NA
clone size: many
J gene: TRBJ1-1
CDR3 DNA: TGCAGTGCTACAGAGAGGCCCTCGGGGTTCACTGAAGCTTTCTTT
CDR3 protein: CSATERPSGFTEAFF

V gene: TRBV4-1
D gene: TRBD1
clone size: many
J gene: TRBJ2-3
CDR3 DNA: TGCGCCAGCAGCCAATTACAGGGGAACACAGATACGCAGTATTTT
CDR3 protein: CASSQLQGNTDTQYF

V gene: TRBV5-5
D gene: NA
clone size: few
J gene: TRBJ1-5
CDR3 DNA: TGTGCCAGCAGCTCCCAAGGGGGATTTGGCAATCAGCCCCAGCATTTT
CDR3 protein: CASSSQGGFGNQPQHF

V gene: TRBV20-1
D gene: TRBD1
clone size: many
J gene: TRBJ1-5
CDR3 DNA: TGCAGTGCCCCCAAGGGGGACAGGGGGGCCCAACAGCCCCAGCATTTT
CDR3 protein: CSAPKGDRGAQQPQHF

V gene: TRBV11-2
D gene: NA
clone size: many
J gene: TRBJ1-1
CDR3 DNA: TGTGCCAGCAGCTTAGATCCCGGACCGAACACTGAAGCTTTCTTT
CDR3 protein: CASSLDPGPNTEAFF

V gene: TRBV20-1
D gene: TRBD1
clone size: many
J gene: TRBJ2-3
CDR3 DNA: TGCAGTGCTAGAGGGCAGGGGGGCACAGATACGCAGTATTTT
CDR3 protein: CSARGQGGTDTQYF

V gene: TRBV18
D gene: NA
clone size: few
J gene: TRBJ1-1
CDR3 DNA: TGTGCCAGCTCACCGTCCAAAGGGCCGGGGACTGAAGCTTTCTTT
CDR3 protein: CASSPSKGPGTEAFF

V gene: TRBV15
D gene: TRBD1
clone size: NA
J gene: TRBJ1-1
CDR3 DNA: TGTGCCACCAGCCTAGGGGGCCGTTTGAACACTGAAGCTTTCTTT
CDR3 protein: CATSLGGRLNTEAFF

V gene: TRBV7-9
D gene: NA
clone size: NA
J gene: TRBJ2-7
CDR3 DNA: TGTGCCAGCAGCCCGTCTACAGGCTGGGAGCAGTACTTC
CDR3 protein: CASSPSTGWEQYF

V gene: TRBV10-3
D gene: NA
clone size: few
J gene: TRBJ2-2
CDR3 DNA: TGTGCCATCACCCCGGGGGCGTCCTCCTCCACCGGGGAGCTGTTTTTT
CDR3 protein: CAITPGASSSTGELFF

V gene: TRBV3-1
D gene: TRBD1
clone size: few
J gene: TRBJ2-7
CDR3 DNA: TGTGCCAGCAGCCAAGAGGACAGGGTCTACGAGCAGTACTTC
CDR3 protein: CASSQEDRVYEQYF

V gene: TRBV6-5
D gene: NA
clone size: NA
J gene: TRBJ2-7
CDR3 DNA: TGTGCCAGCAGTTACTCCCCACCAGGGGCCACCTACGAGCAGTACTTC
CDR3 protein: CASSYSPPGATYEQYF

V gene: TRBV4-1
D gene: NA
clone size: medium-sized
J gene: TRBJ2-7
CDR3 DNA: TGCGCCAGCAGCCAAGCTGGTGACTACGAGCAGTACTTC
CDR3 protein: CASSQAGDYEQYF

V gene: TRBV5-1
D gene: TRBD2
clone size: NA
J gene: TRBJ2-5
CDR3 DNA: TGCGCCAGCAGCTTAACAGGGACTAGCGTGGGAGAGACCCAGTACTTC
CDR3 protein: CASSLTGTSVGETQYF

V gene: TRBV29-1
D gene: NA
clone size: many
J gene: TRBJ1-1
CDR3 DNA: TGCAGCGTCTCCCCCCGTTTGAACACTGAAGCTTTCTTT
CDR3 protein: CSVSPRLNTEAFF

V gene: TRBV15
D gene: TRBD1
clone size: NA
J gene: TRBJ1-2
CDR3 DNA: TGTGCCACCAGCAGGCCCGATACGGGACAGGGAAACTATGGCTACACCTTC
CDR3 protein: CATSRPDTGQGNYGYTF

V gene: TRBV7-2
D gene: TRBD1
clone size: few
J gene: TRBJ2-5
CDR3 DNA: TGTGCCAGCAGCTTAACAAGTTCCAGGGGGTGGGAGACCCAGTACTTC
CDR3 protein: CASSLTSSRGWETQYF

V gene: TRBV12-3/TRBV12-4
D gene: NA
clone size: NA
J gene: TRBJ2-1
CDR3 DNA: TGTGCCAGCAGACGCAGGGATCGAGGTAATGAGCAGTTCTTC
CDR3 protein: CASRRRDRGNEQFF

V gene: TRBV18
D gene: NA
clone size: NA
J gene: TRBJ2-1
CDR3 DNA: TGTGCCAGCTCACCGGCCGCAAATGAGCAGTTCTTC
CDR3 protein: CASSPAANEQFF

V gene: TRBV20-1
D gene: TRBD2
clone size: few
J gene: TRBJ2-7
CDR3 DNA: TGCAGTGCTAGTACTGCGGGGGGGACCTACGAGCAGTACTTC
CDR3 protein: CSASTAGGTYEQYF

V gene: TRBV5-4
D gene: TRBD2
clone size: few
J gene: TRBJ2-5
CDR3 DNA: TGTGCCAGCAGCATAGGGACTAGCGGAAACGGAGAGACCCAGTACTTC
CDR3 protein: CASSIGTSGNGETQYF

V gene: TRBV29-1
D gene: NA
clone size: medium-sized
J gene: TRBJ2-2
CDR3 DNA: TGCAGCGCGAGGGGCACCGGGGAGCTGTTTTTT
CDR3 protein: CSARGTGELFF

V gene: TRBV7-2
D gene: NA
clone size: few
J gene: TRBJ2-1
CDR3 DNA: TGTGCCAGCAGCAGAGGCGCGGATTCCTACAATGAGCAGTTCTTC
CDR3 protein: CASSRGADSYNEQFF

V gene: TRBV4-3
D gene: NA
clone size: few
J gene: TRBJ2-7
CDR3 DNA: TGCGCCAGCAGCCAAGATTGGCGGGGCCCAACCTACGAGCAGTACTTC
CDR3 protein: CASSQDWRGPTYEQYF

V gene: TRBV7-9
D gene: NA
clone size: many
J gene: TRBJ1-1
CDR3 DNA: TGTGCCAGCAGCTTGGTCGGGGGGGCGGACACTGAAGCTTTCTTT
CDR3 protein: CASSLVGGADTEAFF

V gene: TRBV7-2
D gene: NA
clone size: NA
J gene: TRBJ2-1
CDR3 DNA: TGTGCCAGCAGCTTAGTAGGAATCAATGAGCAGTTCTTC
CDR3 protein: CASSLVGINEQFF

V gene: TRBV4-3
D gene: NA
clone size: few
J gene: TRBJ2-1
CDR3 DNA: TGCGCCAGCAGCCAAGATGGGACACCGAGCTCCTACAATGAGCAGTTCTTC
CDR3 protein: CASSQDGTPSSYNEQFF

V gene: TRBV6-1
D gene: NA
clone size: NA
J gene: TRBJ2-3
CDR3 DNA: TGTGCCAGCAACCAGGGGGGGACCTACACAGATACGCAGTATTTT
CDR3 protein: CASNQGGTYTDTQYF

V gene: TRBV20-1
D gene: TRBD2
clone size: NA
J gene: TRBJ2-1
CDR3 DNA: TGCAGTGCTAGGATAGCGGGGGACCATTACAATGAGCAGTTCTTC
CDR3 protein: CSARIAGDHYNEQFF

V gene: TRBV5-1
D gene: NA
clone size: few
J gene: TRBJ2-5
CDR3 DNA: TGCGCCAGCTGTGCGGGGAATCTTCAAGAGACCCAGTACTTC
CDR3 protein: CASCAGNLQETQYF

V gene: TRBV10-1
D gene: NA
clone size: NA
J gene: TRBJ2-7
CDR3 DNA: TGCGCCAGCAGTGAGTCGAAGGGCCACGAGCAGTACTTC
CDR3 protein: CASSESKGHEQYF

V gene: TRBV3-1
D gene: TRBD1
clone size: few
J gene: TRBJ2-1
CDR3 DNA: TGTGCCAGCAGCCAAGAGGACAGGGGCGGGAATGAGCAGTTCTTC
CDR3 protein: CASSQEDRGGNEQFF

V gene: TRBV12-3/TRBV12-4
D gene: NA
clone size: many
J gene: TRBJ1-1
CDR3 DNA: TGTGCCAGCGGGGTAAATTCTGAAGCTTTCTTT
CDR3 protein: CASGVNSEAFF

V gene: TRBV7-2
D gene: NA
clone size: NA
J gene: TRBJ2-2
CDR3 DNA: TGTGCCAGCAGCTTACCTAGTAGTGCCGGGGAGCTGTTTTTT
CDR3 protein: CASSLPSSAGELFF

V gene: TRBV20-1
D gene: NA
clone size: few
J gene: TRBJ2-7
CDR3 DNA: TGCAGTGCTAGGTCGGCGGGACTCGGAGAGCAGTACTTC
CDR3 protein: CSARSAGLGEQYF

V gene: TRBV12-3/TRBV12-4
D gene: NA
clone size: many
J gene: TRBJ2-5
CDR3 DNA: TGTGCCAGCAGTTTATCAGGGAAGGAGACCCAGTACTTC
CDR3 protein: CASSLSGKETQYF

V gene: TRBV6-2/TRBV6-3
D gene: TRBD2
clone size: many
J gene: TRBJ2-1
CDR3 DNA: TGTGCCAGCAGGAAGCGGGGGGACCCCGGGGAGCAGTTCTTC
CDR3 protein: CASRKRGDPGEQFF

V gene: TRBV6-2/TRBV6-3
D gene: TRBD1
clone size: NA
J gene: TRBJ1-2
CDR3 DNA: TGTGCCAGCACCCAGGACAGGGACTATGGCTACACCTTC
CDR3 protein: CASTQDRDYGYTF

V gene: TRBV30
D gene: TRBD1
clone size: many
J gene: TRBJ2-7
CDR3 DNA: TGTGCCTGGAGTCACGGACAGGGCGAGCAGTACTTC
CDR3 protein: CAWSHGQGEQYF

V gene: TRBV6-5
D gene: NA
clone size: few
J gene: TRBJ2-6
CDR3 DNA: TGTGCCAGCAGTTACTCTCAGGGGTTTGGGGCCAACGTCCTGACTTTC
CDR3 protein: CASSYSQGFGANVLTF

V gene: TRBV4-3
D gene: NA
clone size: NA
J gene: TRBJ1-3
CDR3 DNA: TGCGCCAGCAGCCAAGATCTTCGGTCGTCGACGGACACCATATATTTT
CDR3 protein: CASSQDLRSSTDTIYF